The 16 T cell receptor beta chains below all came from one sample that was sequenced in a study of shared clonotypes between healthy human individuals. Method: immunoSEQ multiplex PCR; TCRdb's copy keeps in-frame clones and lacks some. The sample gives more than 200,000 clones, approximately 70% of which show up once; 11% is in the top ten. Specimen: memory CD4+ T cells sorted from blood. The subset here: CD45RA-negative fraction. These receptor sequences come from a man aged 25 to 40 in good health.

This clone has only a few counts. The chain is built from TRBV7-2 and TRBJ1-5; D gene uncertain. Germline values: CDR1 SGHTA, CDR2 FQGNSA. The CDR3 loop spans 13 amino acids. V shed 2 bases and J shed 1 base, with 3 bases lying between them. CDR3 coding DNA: TGTGCCAGCAGCTTACAAAGCAATCAGCCCCAGCATTTT. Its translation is CASSLQSNQPQHF.

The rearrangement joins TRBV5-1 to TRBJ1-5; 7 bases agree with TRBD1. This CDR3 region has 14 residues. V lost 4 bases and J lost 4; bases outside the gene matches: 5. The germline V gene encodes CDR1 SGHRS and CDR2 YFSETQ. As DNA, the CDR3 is TGCGCCAGCAGCCCCGACAGGGATAATCAGCCCCAGCATTTT. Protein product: CASSPDRDNQPQHF. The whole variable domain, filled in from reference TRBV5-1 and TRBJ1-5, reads KAGVTQTPRYLIKTRGQQVTLSCSPISGHRSVSWYQQTPGQGLQFLFEYFSETQRNKGNFPGRFSGRQFSNSRSEMNVSTLELGDSALYLCASSPDRDNQPQHFGDGTRLSIL.

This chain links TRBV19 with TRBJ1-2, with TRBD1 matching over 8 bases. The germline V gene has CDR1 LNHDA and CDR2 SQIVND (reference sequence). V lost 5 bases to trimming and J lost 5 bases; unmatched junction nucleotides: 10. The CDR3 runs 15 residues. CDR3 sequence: CASSGRDRRRYGYTF. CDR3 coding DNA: TGTGCCAGTAGTGGCCGGGACAGGAGGAGGTATGGCTACACCTTC. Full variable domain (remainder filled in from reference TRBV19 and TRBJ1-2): DGGITQSPKYLFRKEGQNVTLSCEQNLNHDAMYWYRQDPGQGLRLIYYSQIVNDFQKGDIAEGYSVSREKKESFPLTVTSAQKNPTAFYLCASSGRDRRRYGYTFGSGTRLTVV.

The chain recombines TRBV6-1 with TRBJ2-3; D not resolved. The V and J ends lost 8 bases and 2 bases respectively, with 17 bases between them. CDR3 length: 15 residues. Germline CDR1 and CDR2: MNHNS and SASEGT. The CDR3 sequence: CASFSASIFTDTQYF. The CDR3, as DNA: TGTGCCAGCTTTTCCGCTTCGATTTTCACAGATACGCAGTATTTT.

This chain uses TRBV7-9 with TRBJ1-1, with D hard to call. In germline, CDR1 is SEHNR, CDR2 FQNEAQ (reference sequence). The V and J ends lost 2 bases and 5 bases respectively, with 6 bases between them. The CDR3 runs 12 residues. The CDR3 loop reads CASSLIGTEAFF. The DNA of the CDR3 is TGTGCCAGCAGCTTAATAGGAACTGAAGCTTTCTTT. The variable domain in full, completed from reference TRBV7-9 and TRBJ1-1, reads DTGVSQNPRHKITKRGQNVTFRCDPISEHNRLYWYRQTLGQGPEFLTYFQNEAQLEKSRLLSDRFSAERPKGSFSTLEIQRTEQGDSAMYLCASSLIGTEAFFGQGTRLTVV.

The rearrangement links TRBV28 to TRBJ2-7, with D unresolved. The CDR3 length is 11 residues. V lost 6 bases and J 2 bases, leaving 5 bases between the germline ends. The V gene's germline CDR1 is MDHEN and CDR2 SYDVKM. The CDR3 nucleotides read TGTGCCAGCAGCCGAACCTACGAGCAGTACTTC. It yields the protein CASSRTYEQYF.

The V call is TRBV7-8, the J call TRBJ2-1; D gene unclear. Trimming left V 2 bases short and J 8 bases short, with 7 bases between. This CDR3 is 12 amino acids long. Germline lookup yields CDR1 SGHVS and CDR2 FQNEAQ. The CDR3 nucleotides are TGTGCCAGCAGCTTAAAGGTTTATGAGCAGTTCTTC. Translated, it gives CASSLKVYEQFF.

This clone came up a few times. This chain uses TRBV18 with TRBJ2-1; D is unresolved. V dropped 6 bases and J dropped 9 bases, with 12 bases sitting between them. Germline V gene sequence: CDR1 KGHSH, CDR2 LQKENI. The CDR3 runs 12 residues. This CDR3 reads CASSSIGLEQFF. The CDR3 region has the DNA TGTGCCAGCTCGTCGATAGGTCTTGAGCAGTTCTTC.

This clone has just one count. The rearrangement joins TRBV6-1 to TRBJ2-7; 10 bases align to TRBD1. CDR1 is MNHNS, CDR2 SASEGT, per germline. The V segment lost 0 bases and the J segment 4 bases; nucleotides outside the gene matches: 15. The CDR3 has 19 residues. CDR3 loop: CASSEAAPSRGQGFYEQYF. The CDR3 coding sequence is TGTGCCAGCAGTGAAGCGGCCCCCTCTCGGGGACAGGGGTTTTACGAGCAGTACTTC.

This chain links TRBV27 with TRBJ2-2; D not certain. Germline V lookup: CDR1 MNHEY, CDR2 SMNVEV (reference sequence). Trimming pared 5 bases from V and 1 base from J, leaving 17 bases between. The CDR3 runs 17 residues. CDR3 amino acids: CASSPQLRPLNTGELFF. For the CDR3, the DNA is TGTGCCAGCAGTCCCCAGTTGCGCCCTCTGAACACCGGGGAGCTGTTTTTT.

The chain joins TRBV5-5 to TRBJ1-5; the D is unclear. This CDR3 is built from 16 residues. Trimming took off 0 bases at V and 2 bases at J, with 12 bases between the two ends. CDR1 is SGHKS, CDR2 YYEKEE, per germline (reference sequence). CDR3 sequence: CASSLEGGFGNQPQHF. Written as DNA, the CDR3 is TGTGCCAGCAGCTTGGAGGGTGGTTTTGGCAATCAGCCCCAGCATTTT.

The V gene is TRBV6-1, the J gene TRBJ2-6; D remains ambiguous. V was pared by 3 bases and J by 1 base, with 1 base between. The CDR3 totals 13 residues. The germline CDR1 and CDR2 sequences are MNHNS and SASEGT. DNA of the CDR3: TGTGCCAGCAGTGATTCTGGGGCCAACGTCCTGACTTTC. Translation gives CASSDSGANVLTF.

In DNA, the CDR3 is TGCGCCAGCAGTGAGGGGTCACCCGATACGCAGTATTTT. Translating gives CASSEGSPDTQYF. The rearrangement links TRBV10-2 to TRBJ2-3; D unclear. V shed 2 bases and J shed 6 bases, with 9 bases lying between them. The CDR3 is 13 amino acids. In germline, CDR1 is WSHSY, CDR2 SAAADI.

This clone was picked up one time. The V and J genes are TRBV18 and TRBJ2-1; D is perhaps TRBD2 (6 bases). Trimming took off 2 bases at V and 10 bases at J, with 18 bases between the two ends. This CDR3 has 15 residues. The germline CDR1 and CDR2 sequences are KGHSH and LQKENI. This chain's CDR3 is CASSPSGRESREQFF. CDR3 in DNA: TGTGCCAGCTCACCATCTGGACGGGAGTCACGAGAGCAGTTCTTC.

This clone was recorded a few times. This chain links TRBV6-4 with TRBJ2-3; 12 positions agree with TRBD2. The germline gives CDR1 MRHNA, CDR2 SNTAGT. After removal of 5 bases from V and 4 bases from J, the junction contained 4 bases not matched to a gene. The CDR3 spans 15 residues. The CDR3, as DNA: TGTGCCAGCAGTCGACTAGCGGGAGCGGCAGATACGCAGTATTTT. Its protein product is CASSRLAGAADTQYF.

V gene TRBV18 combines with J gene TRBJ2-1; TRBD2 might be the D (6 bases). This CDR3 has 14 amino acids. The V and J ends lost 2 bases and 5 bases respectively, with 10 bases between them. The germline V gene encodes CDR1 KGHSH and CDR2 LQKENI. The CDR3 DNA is TGTGCCAGCTCACCAGTTGCGGGAAACAATGAGCAGTTCTTC. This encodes CASSPVAGNNEQFF.